Sequencing of this TCR beta chain was carried out in a study of PD-1 blockade in classical Hodgkin lymphoma. Study-wide background: Once every 2 weeks, patients received intravenous nivolumab at 3 mg/kg. Broader study findings: Repertoire difference causes, possibly disease activity or prior therapy, remain undefined. Lower baseline TCR diversity marked trial partial responders and progressors. Reports described newly diagnosed patients as having lower baseline TCR diversity than healthy donors.

Time point defined: cycle 4 day 1 (C4D1), after 6 weeks of nivolumab. Relapses following autologous stem cell transplantation were seen in all patients, with brentuximab vedotin exposure varying. TCRdb's copy holds only in-frame clones and misses some; the assay was immunoSEQ multiplex PCR. The sample comprises 90,000 to 110,000 clones, approximately 89% of which are singletons, and around 19% rests with the top ten. As to this clone: Its antigen is as yet unknown.

Between the trimmed V and J ends, which lost 5 bases and 9 bases, there was a span of 16 bases. This CDR3 contains 13 residues. Germline loops: CDR1 MGHDK, CDR2 SYGVNS. The J gene is TRBJ2-5, the V gene TRBV25-1; D is undetermined. This receptor was obtained from a human donor with classical Hodgkin lymphoma. The sequenced sample was peripheral blood mononuclear cells (PBMCs), obtained before the fourth cycle of nivolumab. CDR3 protein: CASSHDMRIPQYF. The DNA for the CDR3 is TGTGCCAGCAGTCATGACATGCGGATACCCCAGTACTTC.